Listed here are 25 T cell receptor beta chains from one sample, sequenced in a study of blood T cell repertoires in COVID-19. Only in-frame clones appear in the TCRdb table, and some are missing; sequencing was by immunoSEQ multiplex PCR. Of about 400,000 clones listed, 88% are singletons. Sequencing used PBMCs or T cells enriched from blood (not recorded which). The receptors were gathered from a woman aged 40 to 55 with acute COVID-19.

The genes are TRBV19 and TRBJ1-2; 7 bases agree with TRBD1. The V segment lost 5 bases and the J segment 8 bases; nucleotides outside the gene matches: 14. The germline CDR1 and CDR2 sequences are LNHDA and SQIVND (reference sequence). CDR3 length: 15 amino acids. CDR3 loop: CASSPAVTGEGGYTF. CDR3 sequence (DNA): TGTGCCAGTAGTCCGGCCGTCACAGGGGAAGGGGGCTACACCTTC.

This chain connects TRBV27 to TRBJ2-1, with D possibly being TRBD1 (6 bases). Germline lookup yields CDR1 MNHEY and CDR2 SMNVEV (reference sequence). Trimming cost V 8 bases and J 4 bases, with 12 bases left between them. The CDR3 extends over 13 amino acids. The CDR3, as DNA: TGTGCCAGCTCACCCGGACAGTACAATGAGCAGTTCTTC. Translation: CASSPGQYNEQFF.

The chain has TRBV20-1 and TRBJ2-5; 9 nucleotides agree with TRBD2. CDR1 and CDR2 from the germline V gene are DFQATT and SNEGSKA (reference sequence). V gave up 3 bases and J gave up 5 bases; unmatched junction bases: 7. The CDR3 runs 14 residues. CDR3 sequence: CSASKTSGAETQYF. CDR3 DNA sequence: TGCAGTGCTAGTAAGACTAGCGGCGCCGAGACCCAGTACTTC.

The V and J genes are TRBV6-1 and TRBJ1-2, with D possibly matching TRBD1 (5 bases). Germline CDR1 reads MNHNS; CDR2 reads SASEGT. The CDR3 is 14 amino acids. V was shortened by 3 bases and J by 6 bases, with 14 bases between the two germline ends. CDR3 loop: CASSDTGPPHGYTF. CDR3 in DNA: TGTGCCAGCAGTGATACAGGACCCCCCCATGGCTACACCTTC.

This CDR3 is CASSPRTETYEQYF. Here the CDR3 DNA reads TGTGCCAGTAGTCCTCGGACAGAAACTTACGAGCAGTACTTC. The V call is TRBV19, the J call TRBJ2-7; TRBD1 is a possible D gene (6 bases). The CDR3 sequence is 14 residues long. Trimming removed 5 bases at V and 4 bases at J, with 15 bases between. Germline V gene data show CDR1 as LNHDA and CDR2 as SQIVND (reference sequence). The whole variable domain, remainder taken from reference TRBV19 and TRBJ2-7, is DGGITQSPKYLFRKEGQNVTLSCEQNLNHDAMYWYRQDPGQGLRLIYYSQIVNDFQKGDIAEGYSVSREKKESFPLTVTSAQKNPTAFYLCASSPRTETYEQYFGPGTRLTVT.

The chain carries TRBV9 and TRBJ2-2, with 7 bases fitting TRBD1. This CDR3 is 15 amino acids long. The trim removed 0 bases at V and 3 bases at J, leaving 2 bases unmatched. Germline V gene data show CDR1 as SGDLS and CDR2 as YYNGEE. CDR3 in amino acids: CASSVVGQDTGELFF. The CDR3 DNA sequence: TGTGCCAGCAGCGTAGTTGGACAGGACACCGGGGAGCTGTTTTTT.

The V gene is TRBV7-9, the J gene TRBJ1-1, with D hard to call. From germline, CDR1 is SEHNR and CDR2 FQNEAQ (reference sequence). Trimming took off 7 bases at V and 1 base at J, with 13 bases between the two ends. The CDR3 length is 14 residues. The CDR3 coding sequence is TGTGCCAGCACCCGATACGGAGAGAACACTGAAGCTTTCTTT. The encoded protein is CASTRYGENTEAFF.

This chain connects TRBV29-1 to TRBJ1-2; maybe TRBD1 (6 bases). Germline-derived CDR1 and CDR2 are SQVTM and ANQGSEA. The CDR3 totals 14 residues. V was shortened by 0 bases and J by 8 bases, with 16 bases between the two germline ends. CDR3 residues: CSVEDLGRGEGYTF. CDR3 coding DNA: TGCAGCGTTGAAGATCTGGGCAGGGGAGAAGGCTACACCTTC.

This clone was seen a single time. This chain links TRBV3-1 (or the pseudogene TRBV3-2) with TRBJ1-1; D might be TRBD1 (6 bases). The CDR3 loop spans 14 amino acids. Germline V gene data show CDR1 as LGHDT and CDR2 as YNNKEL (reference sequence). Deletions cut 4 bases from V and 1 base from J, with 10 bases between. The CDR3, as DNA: TGTGCCAGCAGCCGGACAGAGGGGAACACTGAAGCTTTCTTT. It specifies CASSRTEGNTEAFF.

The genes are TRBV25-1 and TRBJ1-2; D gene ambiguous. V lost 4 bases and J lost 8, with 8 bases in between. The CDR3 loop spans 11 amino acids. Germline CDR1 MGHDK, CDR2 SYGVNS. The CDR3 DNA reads TGTGCCAGCAGTGCACGAGGGGGCTACACCTTC. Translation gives CASSARGGYTF.

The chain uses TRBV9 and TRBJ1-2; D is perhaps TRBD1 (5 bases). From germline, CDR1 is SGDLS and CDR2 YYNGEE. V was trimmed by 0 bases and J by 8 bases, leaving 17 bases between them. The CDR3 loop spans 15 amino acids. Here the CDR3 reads CASSVEGGRGGGYTF. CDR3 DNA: TGTGCCAGCAGCGTAGAGGGCGGGAGGGGTGGCGGCTACACCTTC.

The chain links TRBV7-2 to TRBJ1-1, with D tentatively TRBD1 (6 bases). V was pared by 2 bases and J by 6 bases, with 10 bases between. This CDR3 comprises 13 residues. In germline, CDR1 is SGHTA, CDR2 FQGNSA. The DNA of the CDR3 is TGTGCCAGCAGCTTATCAGGGGTCGCTGAAGCTTTCTTT. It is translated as CASSLSGVAEAFF.

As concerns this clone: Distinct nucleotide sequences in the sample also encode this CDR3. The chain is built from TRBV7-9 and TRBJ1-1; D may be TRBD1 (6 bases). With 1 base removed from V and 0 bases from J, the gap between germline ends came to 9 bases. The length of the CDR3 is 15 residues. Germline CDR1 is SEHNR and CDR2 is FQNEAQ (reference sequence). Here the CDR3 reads CASSLEGQLNTEAFF. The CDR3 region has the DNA TGTGCCAGCAGCTTAGAAGGACAGCTGAACACTGAAGCTTTCTTT.

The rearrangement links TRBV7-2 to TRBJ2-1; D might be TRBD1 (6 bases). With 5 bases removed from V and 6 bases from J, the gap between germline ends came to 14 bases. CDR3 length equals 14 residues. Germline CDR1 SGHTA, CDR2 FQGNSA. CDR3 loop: CASSQETGFNEQFF. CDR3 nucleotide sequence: TGTGCCAGCAGCCAAGAAACAGGGTTCAATGAGCAGTTCTTC. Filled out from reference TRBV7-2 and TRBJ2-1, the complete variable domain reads GAGVSQSPSNKVTEKGKDVELRCDPISGHTALYWYRQSLGQGLEFLIYFQGNSAPDKSGLPSDRFSAERTGGSVSTLTIQRTQQEDSAVYLCASSQETGFNEQFFGPGTRLTVL.

CDR3 DNA: TGTGCCAGCTCACCAGAACTTGCGGGGGAGCTGTTTTTT. Protein: CASSPELAGELFF. This chain uses TRBV18 with TRBJ2-2; no clear D. The germline gives CDR1 KGHSH, CDR2 LQKENI. With 2 bases removed from V and 8 bases from J, the gap between germline ends came to 9 bases. This CDR3 is 13 amino acids long.

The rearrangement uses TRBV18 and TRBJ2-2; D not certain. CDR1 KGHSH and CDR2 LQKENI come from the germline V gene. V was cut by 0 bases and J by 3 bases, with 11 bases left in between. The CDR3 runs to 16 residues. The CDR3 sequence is CASSPPTHGDTGELFF. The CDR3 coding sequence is TGTGCCAGCTCACCACCGACGCACGGAGACACCGGGGAGCTGTTTTTT.

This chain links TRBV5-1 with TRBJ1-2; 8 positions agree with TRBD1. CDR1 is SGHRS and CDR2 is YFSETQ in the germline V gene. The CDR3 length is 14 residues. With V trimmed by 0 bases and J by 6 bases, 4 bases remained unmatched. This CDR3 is CASSLGQGRDGYTF. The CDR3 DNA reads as TGCGCCAGCAGCTTGGGACAGGGGAGAGATGGCTACACCTTC.

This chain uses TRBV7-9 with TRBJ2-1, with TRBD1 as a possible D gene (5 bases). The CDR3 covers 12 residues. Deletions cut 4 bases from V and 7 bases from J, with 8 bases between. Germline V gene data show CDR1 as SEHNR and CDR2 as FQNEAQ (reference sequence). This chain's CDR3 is CASSSGRNEQFF. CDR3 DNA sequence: TGTGCCAGCAGCTCAGGGCGGAATGAGCAGTTCTTC.

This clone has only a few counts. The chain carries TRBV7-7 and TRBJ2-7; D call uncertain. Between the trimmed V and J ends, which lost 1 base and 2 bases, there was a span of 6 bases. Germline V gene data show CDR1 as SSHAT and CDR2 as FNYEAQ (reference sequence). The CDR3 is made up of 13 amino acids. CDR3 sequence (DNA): TGTGCCAGCAGCTTAGGACGGGCCTACGAGCAGTACTTC. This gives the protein CASSLGRAYEQYF.

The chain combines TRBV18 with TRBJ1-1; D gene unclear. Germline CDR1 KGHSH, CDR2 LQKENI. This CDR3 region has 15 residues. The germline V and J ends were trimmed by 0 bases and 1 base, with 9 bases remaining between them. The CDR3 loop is CASSPPISQNTEAFF. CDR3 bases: TGTGCCAGCTCACCACCGATATCACAGAACACTGAAGCTTTCTTT. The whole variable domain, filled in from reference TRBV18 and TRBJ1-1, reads NAGVMQNPRHLVRRRGQEARLRCSPMKGHSHVYWYRQLPEEGLKFMVYLQKENIIDESGMPKERFSAEFPKEGPSILRIQQVVRGDSAAYFCASSPPISQNTEAFFGQGTRLTVV.

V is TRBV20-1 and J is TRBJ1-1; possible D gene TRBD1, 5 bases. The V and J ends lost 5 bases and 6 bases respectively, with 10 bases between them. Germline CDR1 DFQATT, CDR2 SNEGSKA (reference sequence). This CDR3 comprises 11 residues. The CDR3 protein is CSASQGPEAFF. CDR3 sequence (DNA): TGCAGTGCTTCCCAGGGTCCTGAAGCTTTCTTT.

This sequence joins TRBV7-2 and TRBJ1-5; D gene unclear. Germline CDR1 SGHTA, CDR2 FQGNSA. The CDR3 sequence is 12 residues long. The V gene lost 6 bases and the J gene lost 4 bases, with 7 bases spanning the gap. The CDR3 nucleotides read TGTGCCAGCAGGGGAGGGAATCAGCCCCAGCATTTT. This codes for CASRGGNQPQHF.

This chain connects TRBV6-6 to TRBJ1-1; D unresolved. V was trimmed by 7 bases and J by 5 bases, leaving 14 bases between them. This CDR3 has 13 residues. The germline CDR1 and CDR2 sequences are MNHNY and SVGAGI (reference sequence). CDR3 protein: CASTLVRGTEAFF. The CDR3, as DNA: TGTGCCAGCACCCTTGTCCGAGGGACTGAAGCTTTCTTT.

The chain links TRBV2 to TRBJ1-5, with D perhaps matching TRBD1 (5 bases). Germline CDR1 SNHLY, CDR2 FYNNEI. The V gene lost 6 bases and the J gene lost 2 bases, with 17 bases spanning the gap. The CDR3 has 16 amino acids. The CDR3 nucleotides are TGTGCCAGCAGGGGACTGAGGCAAATAGGCAATCAGCCCCAGCATTTT. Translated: CASRGLRQIGNQPQHF.

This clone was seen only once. The CDR3 region is CASSGSGAYYNEQFF. Written as DNA, the CDR3 is TGCGCCAGCAGCGGCTCAGGGGCCTACTACAATGAGCAGTTCTTC. The chain couples TRBV5-1 to TRBJ2-1; D is possibly TRBD1 (6 bases). Germline V CDR1 and CDR2: SGHRS, YFSETQ. V was clipped by 4 bases and J by 3 bases, with 14 bases between them. This CDR3 contains 15 residues.